This TCR beta chain is from a study of blood T cell repertoires in COVID-19. V was shortened by 1 base and J by 7 bases, with 8 bases between the two germline ends. This CDR3 has 14 residues. Germline CDR1 is SGHTA and CDR2 is FQGNSA. Participants came from around 25 US areas, aged roughly 18 to 89 years. In the authors' workflow: Counts of nucleated cells, estimated from reference gene primer amplification, were obtained. Sequencing was performed with immunoSEQ multiplex PCR; in TCRdb, only in-frame clones are kept and a portion is missing. The V and J calls and the clone size are those of that table, but D and trimming were determined from the DNA. The sample has some 240,000 clones, roughly 80% seen once; the top ten hold approximately 4.3%.

The chain links TRBV7-2 to TRBJ1-6; D not certain. The sequence was obtained from a man aged 30 to 45 with acute COVID-19. Sequencing used PBMCs or T cells enriched from blood (not recorded which). CDR3 in amino acids: CASSLGAANSPLHF. In DNA, the CDR3 is TGTGCCAGCAGCTTAGGGGCCGCAAATTCACCCCTCCACTTT.